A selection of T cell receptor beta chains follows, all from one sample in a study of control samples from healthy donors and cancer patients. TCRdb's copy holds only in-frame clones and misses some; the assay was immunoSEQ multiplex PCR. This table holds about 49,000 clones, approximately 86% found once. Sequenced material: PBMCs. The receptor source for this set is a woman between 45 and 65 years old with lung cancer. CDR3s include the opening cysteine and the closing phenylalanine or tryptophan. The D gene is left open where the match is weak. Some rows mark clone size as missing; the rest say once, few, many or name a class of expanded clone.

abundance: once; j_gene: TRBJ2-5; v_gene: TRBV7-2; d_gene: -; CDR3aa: CASSLDSGETQYF; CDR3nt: TGTGCCAGCAGCCTAGACAGTGGGGAGACCCAGTACTTC
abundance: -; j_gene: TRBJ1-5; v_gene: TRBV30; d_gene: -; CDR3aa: CAWSEQLDQPQHF; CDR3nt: TGTGCCTGGAGTGAACAACTCGATCAGCCCCAGCATTTT
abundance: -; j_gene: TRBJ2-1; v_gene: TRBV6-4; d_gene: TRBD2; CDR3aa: CASRPSSGGYEQFF; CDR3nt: TGTGCCAGCAGACCTTCAAGCGGGGGCTATGAGCAGTTCTTC
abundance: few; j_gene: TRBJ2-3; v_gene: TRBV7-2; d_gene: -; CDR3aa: CASSPGGVPYF; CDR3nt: TGTGCCAGCAGCCCAGGCGGGGTTCCGTATTTT
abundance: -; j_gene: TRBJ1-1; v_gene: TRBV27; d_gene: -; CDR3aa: CASNTMPGSGTEAFF; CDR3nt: TGTGCCAGCAACACCATGCCAGGGTCGGGCACTGAAGCTTTCTTT
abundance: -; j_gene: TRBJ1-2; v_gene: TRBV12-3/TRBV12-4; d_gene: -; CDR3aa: CASSFTTDYTF; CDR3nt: TGTGCCAGCAGTTTTACGACAGACTACACCTTC
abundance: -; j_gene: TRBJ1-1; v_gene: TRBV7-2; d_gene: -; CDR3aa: CASSPFQEVGKLNTEAFF; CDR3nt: TGTGCCAGCAGCCCTTTCCAGGAGGTCGGAAAACTGAACACTGAAGCTTTCTTT
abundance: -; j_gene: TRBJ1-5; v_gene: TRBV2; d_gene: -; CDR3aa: CAISSGFQPQHF; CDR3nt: TGTGCCATTTCGTCCGGGTTTCAGCCCCAGCATTTT
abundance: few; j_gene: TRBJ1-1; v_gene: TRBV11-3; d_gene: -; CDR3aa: CASSLEGEVNTEAFF; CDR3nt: TGTGCCAGCAGCTTAGAGGGGGAGGTGAACACTGAAGCTTTCTTT
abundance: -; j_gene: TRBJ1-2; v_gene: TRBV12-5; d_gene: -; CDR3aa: CASGLDPRTTDYGYTF; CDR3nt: TGTGCTAGTGGTTTGGATCCAAGGACAACTGATTATGGCTACACCTTC
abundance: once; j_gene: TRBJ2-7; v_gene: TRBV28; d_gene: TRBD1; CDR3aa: CASSLLLPKRDRVYEQYF; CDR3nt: TGTGCCAGCAGTTTATTATTACCAAAAAGGGACAGGGTTTACGAGCAGTACTTC
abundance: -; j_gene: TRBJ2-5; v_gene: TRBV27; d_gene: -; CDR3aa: CASSLNWGETQYF; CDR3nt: TGTGCCAGCAGTTTAAACTGGGGAGAGACCCAGTACTTC
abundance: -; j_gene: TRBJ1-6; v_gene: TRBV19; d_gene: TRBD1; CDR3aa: CASSMNRGNSPLHF; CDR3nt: TGTGCCAGTAGTATGAACAGGGGAAATTCACCCCTCCACTTT
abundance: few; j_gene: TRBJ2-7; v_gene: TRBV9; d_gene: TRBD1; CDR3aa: CASSYRQGERNEQYF; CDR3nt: TGTGCCAGCAGTTATCGACAGGGAGAAAGGAACGAGCAGTACTTC
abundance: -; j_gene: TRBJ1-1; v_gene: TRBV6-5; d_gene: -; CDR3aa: CASSQGRNTEAFF; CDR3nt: TGTGCCAGCAGCCAGGGAAGGAACACTGAAGCTTTCTTT
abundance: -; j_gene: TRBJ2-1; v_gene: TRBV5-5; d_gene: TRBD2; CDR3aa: CASSATSGSIYEQFF; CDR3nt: TGTGCCAGCAGCGCAACTAGCGGGTCCATCTATGAGCAGTTCTTC
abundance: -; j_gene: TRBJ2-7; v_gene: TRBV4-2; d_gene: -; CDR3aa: CASSQSATTYEQYF; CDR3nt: TGTGCCAGCAGCCAGTCAGCTACGACCTACGAGCAGTACTTC
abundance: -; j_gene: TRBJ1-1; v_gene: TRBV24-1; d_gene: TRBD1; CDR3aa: CATSETGGVTEAFF; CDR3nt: TGTGCCACCAGTGAAACAGGGGGGGTCACTGAAGCTTTCTTT
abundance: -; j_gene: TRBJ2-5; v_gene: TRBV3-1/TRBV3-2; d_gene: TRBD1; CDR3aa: CASSQTPGTEETQYF; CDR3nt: TGTGCCAGCAGCCAAACGCCCGGGACAGAAGAGACCCAGTACTTC
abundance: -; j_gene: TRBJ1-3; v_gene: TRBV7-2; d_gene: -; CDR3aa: CASSLDRANTIYF; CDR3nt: TGTGCCAGCAGCTTAGACAGGGCGAACACCATATATTTT
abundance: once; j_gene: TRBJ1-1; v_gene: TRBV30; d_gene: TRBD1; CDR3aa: CAWRGDSYTEAFF; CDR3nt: TGTGCCTGGAGGGGGGACAGTTACACTGAAGCTTTCTTT
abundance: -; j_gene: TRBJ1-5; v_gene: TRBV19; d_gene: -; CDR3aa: CASSSRGNQPQHF; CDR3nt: TGTGCCAGTAGTAGCCGGGGAAATCAGCCCCAGCATTTT
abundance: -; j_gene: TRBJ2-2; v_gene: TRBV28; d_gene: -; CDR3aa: CASRPDLSRPPRELFF; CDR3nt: TGTGCCAGCAGACCGGATCTCTCTCGACCCCCTCGAGAGCTGTTTTTT
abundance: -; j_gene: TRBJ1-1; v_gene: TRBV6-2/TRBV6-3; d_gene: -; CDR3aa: CASSNGQGGTEAFF; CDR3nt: TGTGCCAGCAGTAACGGCCAGGGCGGGACTGAAGCTTTCTTT
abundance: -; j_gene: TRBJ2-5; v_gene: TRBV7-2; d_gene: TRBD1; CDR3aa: CASSLSGGQGQETQYF; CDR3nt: TGTGCCAGCAGCTTAAGCGGAGGACAGGGCCAAGAGACCCAGTACTTC
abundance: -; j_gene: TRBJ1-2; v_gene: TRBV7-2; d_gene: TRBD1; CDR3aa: CASSLGTGGGYTF; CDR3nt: TGTGCCAGCAGCTTAGGGACAGGGGGCGGCTACACCTTC
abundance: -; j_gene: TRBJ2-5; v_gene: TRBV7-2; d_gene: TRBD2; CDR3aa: CASSLGPVTSGQETQYF; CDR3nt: TGTGCCAGCAGCTTGGGACCGGTGACTAGCGGCCAAGAGACCCAGTACTTC
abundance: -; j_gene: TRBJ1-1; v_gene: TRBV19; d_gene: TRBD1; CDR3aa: CATGTANTEAFF; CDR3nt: TGTGCCACCGGGACAGCGAACACTGAAGCTTTCTTT
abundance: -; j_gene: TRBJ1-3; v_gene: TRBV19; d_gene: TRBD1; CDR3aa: CASSPLRGTGMRDTIYF; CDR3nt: TGTGCCAGTAGCCCTCTTCGGGGGACAGGTATGCGGGACACCATATATTTT
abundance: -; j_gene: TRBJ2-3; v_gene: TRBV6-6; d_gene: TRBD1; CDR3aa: CASSLGTGRAFTDLRSTDTQYF; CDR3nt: TGTGCCAGCAGCTTAGGGACAGGGCGTGCGTTTACGGATCTGAGGAGCACAGATACGCAGTATTTT
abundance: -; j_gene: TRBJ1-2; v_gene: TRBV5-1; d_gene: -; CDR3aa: CASSLEGLAGGYTF; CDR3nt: TGCGCCAGCAGCTTGGAAGGGTTAGCAGGTGGCTACACCTTC
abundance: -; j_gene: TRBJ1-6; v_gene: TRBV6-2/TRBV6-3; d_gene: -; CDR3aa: CASSYSSQDHSPLHF; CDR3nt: TGTGCCAGCAGTTACTCGAGTCAGGATCATTCACCCCTCCACTTT
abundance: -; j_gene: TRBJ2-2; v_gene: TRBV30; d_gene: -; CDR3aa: CAWTGEVTGELFF; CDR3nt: TGTGCCTGGACAGGGGAAGTCACCGGGGAGCTGTTTTTT
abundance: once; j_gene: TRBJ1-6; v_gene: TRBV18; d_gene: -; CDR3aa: CASSSYSMRDSPLHF; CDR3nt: TGTGCCAGCTCATCTTACAGCATGAGAGATTCACCCCTCCACTTT
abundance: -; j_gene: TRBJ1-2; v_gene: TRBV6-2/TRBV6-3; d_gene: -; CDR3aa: CASSWGVTYGYTF; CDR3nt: TGTGCCAGCAGTTGGGGAGTGACTTATGGCTACACCTTC
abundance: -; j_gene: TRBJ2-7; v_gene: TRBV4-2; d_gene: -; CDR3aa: CASSQDSLGALYEQYF; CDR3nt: TGTGCCAGCAGCCAAGATTCCCTCGGGGCCCTTTACGAGCAGTACTTC
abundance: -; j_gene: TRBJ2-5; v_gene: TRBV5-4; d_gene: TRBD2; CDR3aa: CASSRLAGGPETQYF; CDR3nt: TGTGCCAGCAGCAGACTAGCGGGGGGGCCTGAGACCCAGTACTTC